Each of the 8 T cell receptor beta chains below was sequenced from the same sample in a study of cytomegalovirus exposure and HLA in healthy donors (dated by TCRdb to about 2017). Receptor amplification or capture employed the immunoSEQ multiplex PCR assay. For the multiplex PCR, a mixture combining 60 forward primers for TCR Vbeta segments and 13 reverse primers for TCR Jbeta segments was used. As stored in TCRdb, this immuneACCESS dataset retains in-frame rearrangements with V and J assigned. A fraction of the clones does not appear; measured against another copy, unresolved V genes explain less than half of the discrepancy, and the remainder lacks a known reason. The sample table shows about 98,000 clones, and about 69% are seen once. The top ten clones comprise more than 4.5% of the sample. Material for sequencing was PBMCs. The origin of the receptors is a human donor in good health.

This clone was seen more than once but under ten times. This rearrangement joins TRBV19 to TRBJ2-3; 8 nucleotides line up with TRBD1. Per germline, CDR1 LNHDA and CDR2 SQIVND (reference sequence). Germline trimming cut 4 bases from V and 4 bases from J; bases unmatched to any gene: 13. The CDR3 is made up of 17 amino acids. This CDR3 is CASSRMGQVMTSDTQYF. The CDR3 DNA follows: TGTGCCAGTAGTAGGATGGGACAGGTGATGACCTCAGATACGCAGTATTTT.

The count of this clone is one. V is TRBV27 and J is TRBJ2-1, with D hard to call. Germline V gene lookup returns CDR1 MNHEY and CDR2 SMNVEV (reference sequence). With 3 bases removed from V and 0 bases from J, the gap between germline ends came to 6 bases. The CDR3 consists of 14 residues. As DNA, the CDR3 is TGTGCCAGCAGTTTTGGCGGCTCCTACAATGAGCAGTTCTTC. Translation: CASSFGGSYNEQFF.

The chain employs TRBV19 and TRBJ1-1, with 9 bases identical to TRBD1. The CDR3 loop spans 15 amino acids. Germline CDR1 and CDR2: LNHDA and SQIVND (reference sequence). V shed 7 bases and J 0 bases; nucleotides not matched to a gene: 6. The CDR3 sequence: CASTAGQGLNTEAFF. Here the CDR3 DNA reads TGTGCCAGTACAGCGGGACAGGGATTGAACACTGAAGCTTTCTTT.

This clone was observed a handful of times. This sequence joins TRBV2 and TRBJ2-3; 8 nucleotides line up with TRBD2. CDR3 length: 17 amino acids. The ends lost 8 bases at V and 5 bases at J; junction bases unmatched: 18. CDR1 and CDR2 from the germline V gene are SNHLY and FYNNEI. For the CDR3, the DNA is TGTGCCAGCCAGTTTCCTTTCGGGCGGGAGGAAGGAGATACGCAGTATTTT. Its protein is CASQFPFGREEGDTQYF.

This clone is a singleton in its sample. The chain recombines TRBV28 with TRBJ1-1, with 11 bases matching TRBD1. The ends lost 7 bases at V and 5 bases at J; junction bases unmatched: 6. This CDR3 region has 14 residues. Germline V gives CDR1 MDHEN, CDR2 SYDVKM. CDR3 sequence reads: CASTGGTGGTEAFF. For the CDR3, the DNA is TGTGCCAGCACCGGCGGGACAGGGGGGACTGAAGCTTTCTTT.

The chain couples TRBV5-4 to TRBJ1-4; D perhaps matches TRBD1 (6 bases). This CDR3 spans 15 amino acids. V lost 4 bases, J lost 8 bases, and 18 bases lay in between. In germline, CDR1 is SGHNT, CDR2 YYREEE (reference sequence). CDR3 bases: TGTGCCAGCAGCATCCGGCAGGGGCGAGGGGAAAAACTGTTTTTT. Amino acids: CASSIRQGRGEKLFF. Complete variable domain (other parts from reference TRBV5-4 and TRBJ1-4): ETGVTQSPTHLIKTRGQQVTLRCSSQSGHNTVSWYQQALGQGPQFIFQYYREEENGRGNFPPRFSGLQFPNYSSELNVNALELDDSALYLCASSIRQGRGEKLFFGSGTQLSVL.

V and J are TRBV12-2 and TRBJ2-1; TRBD2, the D gene given by the table, was not confirmed from the DNA. TRBV12-2 constitutes a pseudogene. The CDR3 loop spans 18 amino acids. CDR3: CASRLVLWTSGRCNEQFF. CDR3 nucleotides: TGTGCAAGTCGCTTAGTCCTCTGGACTAGCGGGAGATGCAATGAGCAGTTCTTC.

V is TRBV30 and J is TRBJ1-5, with 8 bases identical to TRBD1. Germline V gene sequence: CDR1 GTSNPN, CDR2 SVGIG (reference sequence). The CDR3 runs to 14 residues. Trimming took 2 bases from V and 6 from J; bases not matched to a gene: 6. Here the CDR3 DNA reads TGTGCCTGGAGTCTCGACAGGGGACTTCAGCCCCAGCATTTT. This translates into CAWSLDRGLQPQHF. Supplemented by reference TRBV30 and TRBJ1-5, the full variable domain reads SQTIHQWPATLVQPVGSPLSLECTVEGTSNPNLYWYRQAAGRGLQLLFYSVGIGQISSEVPQNLSASRPQDRQFILSSKKLLLSDSGFYLCAWSLDRGLQPQHFGDGTRLSIL.